The T cell receptor beta chain under discussion was sequenced for a study of cytotoxic CD8 clonotypes in ibrutinib-treated CLL. Turning to the study itself: The group held roughly twelve relapsed/refractory and roughly 14 treatment-naive patients, with under 18 IGHV unmutated. On average, 94,082 productive rearrangements and around 230,000 productive templates per sample.

Comments on this clone: Its target is not known.

CDR1 MRHNA and CDR2 SNTAGT come from the germline V gene. V lost 0 bases to trimming and J lost 2 bases, with 9 bases between them. The length of the CDR3 is 15 residues. Here immunoSEQ multiplex PCR was the method, and the copy in TCRdb shows in-frame clones only, minus some. The top ten hold about 18% of the sample, which has some 16,000 clones, 65% to 70% seen once. General study points: On treatment, the uncommon public clonotypes contracted or remained stable. Baseline levels were approached again at progression, after clonality had risen at ibrutinib response.

This rearrangement joins TRBV6-4 to TRBJ2-3; D is unclear. The sequenced sample was PBMCs, obtained before ibrutinib treatment. The source is a human donor with chronic lymphocytic leukemia. CDR3 DNA sequence: TGTGCCAGCAGTGACTCGAACGGATTCACAGATACGCAGTATTTT. It is translated as CASSDSNGFTDTQYF.